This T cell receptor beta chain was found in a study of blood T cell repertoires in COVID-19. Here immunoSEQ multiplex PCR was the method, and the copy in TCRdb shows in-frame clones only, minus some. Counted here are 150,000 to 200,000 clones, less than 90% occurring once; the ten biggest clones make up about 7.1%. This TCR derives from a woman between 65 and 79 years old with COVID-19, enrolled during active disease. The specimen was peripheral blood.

CDR3 sequence (DNA): TGTGCCAGCAGTCCTGACAGGGAGGCTGAAGCTTTCTTT. Its translation is CASSPDREAEAFF. The gene calls are TRBV12-3 or TRBV12-4 and TRBJ1-1; 7 bases line up with TRBD1. The V gene end was trimmed by 5 bases and the J gene end by 6 bases; junction bases not matched to a gene: 6. CDR3 length equals 13 residues.